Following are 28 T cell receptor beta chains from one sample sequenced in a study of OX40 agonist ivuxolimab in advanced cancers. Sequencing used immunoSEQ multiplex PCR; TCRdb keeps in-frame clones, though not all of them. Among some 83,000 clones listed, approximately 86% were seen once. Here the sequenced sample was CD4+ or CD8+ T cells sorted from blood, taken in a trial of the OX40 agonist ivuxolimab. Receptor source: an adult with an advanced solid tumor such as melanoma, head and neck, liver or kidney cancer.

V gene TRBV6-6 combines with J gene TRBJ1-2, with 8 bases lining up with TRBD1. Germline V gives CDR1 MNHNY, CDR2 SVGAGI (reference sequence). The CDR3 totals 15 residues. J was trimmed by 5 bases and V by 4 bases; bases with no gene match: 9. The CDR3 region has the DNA TGTGCCAGCAGTTTTCTTCGACAGGGGACGTATGGCTACACCTTC. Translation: CASSFLRQGTYGYTF.

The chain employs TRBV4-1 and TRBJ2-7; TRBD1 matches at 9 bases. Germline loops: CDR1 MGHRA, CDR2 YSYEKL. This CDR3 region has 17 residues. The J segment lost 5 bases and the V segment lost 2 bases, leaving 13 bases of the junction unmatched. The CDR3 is CASSQTDYRGRRDEQYF. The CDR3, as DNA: TGCGCCAGCAGCCAAACGGACTACAGGGGGCGTAGGGACGAGCAGTACTTC.

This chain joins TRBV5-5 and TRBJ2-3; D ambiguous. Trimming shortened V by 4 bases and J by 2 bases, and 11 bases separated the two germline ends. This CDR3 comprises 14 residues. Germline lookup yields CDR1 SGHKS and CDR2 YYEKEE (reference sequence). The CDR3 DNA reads TGTGCCAGCAGCCCTAGGCCTCACACAGATACGCAGTATTTT. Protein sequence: CASSPRPHTDTQYF.

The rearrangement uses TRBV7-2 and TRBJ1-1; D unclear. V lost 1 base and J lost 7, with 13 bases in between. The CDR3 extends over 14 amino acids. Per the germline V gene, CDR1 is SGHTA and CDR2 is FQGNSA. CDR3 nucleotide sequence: TGTGCCAGCAGCTTAGTTCAGGTCCGCATTGAAGCTTTCTTT. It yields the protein CASSLVQVRIEAFF.

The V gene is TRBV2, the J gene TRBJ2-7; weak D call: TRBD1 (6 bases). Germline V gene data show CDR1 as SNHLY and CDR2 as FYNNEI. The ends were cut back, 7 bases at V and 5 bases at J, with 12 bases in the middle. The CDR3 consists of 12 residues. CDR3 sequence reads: CASTQGRNEQYF. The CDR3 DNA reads TGTGCCAGCACCCAGGGGCGGAACGAGCAGTACTTC.

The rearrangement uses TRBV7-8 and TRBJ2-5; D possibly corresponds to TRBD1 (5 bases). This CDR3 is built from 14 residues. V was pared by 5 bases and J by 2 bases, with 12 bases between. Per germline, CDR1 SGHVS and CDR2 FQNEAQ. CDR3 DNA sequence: TGTGCCAGCAGCCTCAGGGCCTTTCAAGAGACCCAGTACTTC. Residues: CASSLRAFQETQYF.

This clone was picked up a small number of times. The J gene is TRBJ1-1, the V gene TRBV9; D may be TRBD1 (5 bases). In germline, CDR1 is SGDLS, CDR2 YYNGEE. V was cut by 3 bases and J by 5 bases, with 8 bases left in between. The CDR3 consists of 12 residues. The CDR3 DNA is TGTGCCAGCAGCGCCGGGGGAACTGAAGCTTTCTTT. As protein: CASSAGGTEAFF.

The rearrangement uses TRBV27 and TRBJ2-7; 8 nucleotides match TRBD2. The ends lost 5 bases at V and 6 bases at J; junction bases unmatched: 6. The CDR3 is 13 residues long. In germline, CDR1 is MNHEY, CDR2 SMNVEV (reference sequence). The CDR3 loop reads CASSPRGGIEQYF. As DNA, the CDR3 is TGTGCCAGCAGTCCCCGGGGGGGCATCGAGCAGTACTTC.

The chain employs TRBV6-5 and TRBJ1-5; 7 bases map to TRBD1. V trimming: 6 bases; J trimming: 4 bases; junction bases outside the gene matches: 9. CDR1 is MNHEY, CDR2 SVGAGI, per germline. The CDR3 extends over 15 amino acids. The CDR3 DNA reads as TGTGCCAGCAGCCTGAGACAGGGCGTTAATCAGCCCCAGCATTTT. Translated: CASSLRQGVNQPQHF.

CDR3 amino acids: CASSMSRAGTDTQYF. CDR3 DNA: TGTGCCAGTAGTATGAGCAGGGCCGGCACAGATACGCAGTATTTT. The chain joins TRBV19 to TRBJ2-3; TRBD1 is a possible D gene (5 bases). The CDR3 covers 15 residues. The V gene's germline CDR1 is LNHDA and CDR2 SQIVND (reference sequence). The V end lost 3 bases, the J end lost 1 base, and 11 bases lay between the germline ends.

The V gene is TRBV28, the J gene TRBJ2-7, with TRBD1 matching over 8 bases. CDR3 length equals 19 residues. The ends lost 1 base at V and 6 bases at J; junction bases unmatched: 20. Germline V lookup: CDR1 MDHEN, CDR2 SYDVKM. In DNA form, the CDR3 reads TGTGCCAGCAGTTTATCAGCCGTACATCCAGGGGGCGGGACGGGCGAGCAGTACTTC. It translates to CASSLSAVHPGGGTGEQYF.

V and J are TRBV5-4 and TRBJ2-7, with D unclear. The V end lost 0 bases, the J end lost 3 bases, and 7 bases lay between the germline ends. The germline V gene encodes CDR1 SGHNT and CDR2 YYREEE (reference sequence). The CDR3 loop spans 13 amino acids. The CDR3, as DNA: TGTGCCAGCAGCTTGGGACGAGACTACGAGCAGTACTTC. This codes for CASSLGRDYEQYF.

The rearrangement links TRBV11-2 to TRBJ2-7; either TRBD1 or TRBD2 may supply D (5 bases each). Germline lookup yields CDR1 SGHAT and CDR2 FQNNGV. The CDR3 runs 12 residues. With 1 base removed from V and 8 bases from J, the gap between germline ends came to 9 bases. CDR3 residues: CASSLARGKQYF. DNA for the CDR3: TGTGCCAGCAGCTTAGCGAGGGGTAAGCAGTACTTC.

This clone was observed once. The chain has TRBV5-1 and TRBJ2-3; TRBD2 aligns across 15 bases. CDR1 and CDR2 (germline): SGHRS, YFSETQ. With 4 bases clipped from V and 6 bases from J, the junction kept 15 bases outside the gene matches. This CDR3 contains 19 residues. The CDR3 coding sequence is TGCGCCAGCAGCCATTTTCAAGTGGGACTAGCGGGAGGTGAGGATACGCAGTATTTT. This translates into CASSHFQVGLAGGEDTQYF.

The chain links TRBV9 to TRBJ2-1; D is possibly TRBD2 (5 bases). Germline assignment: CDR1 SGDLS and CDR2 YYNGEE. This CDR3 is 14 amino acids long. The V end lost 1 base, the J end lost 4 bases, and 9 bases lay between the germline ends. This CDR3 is CASSVSVAYNEQFF. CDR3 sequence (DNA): TGTGCCAGCAGCGTAAGCGTAGCGTACAATGAGCAGTTCTTC.

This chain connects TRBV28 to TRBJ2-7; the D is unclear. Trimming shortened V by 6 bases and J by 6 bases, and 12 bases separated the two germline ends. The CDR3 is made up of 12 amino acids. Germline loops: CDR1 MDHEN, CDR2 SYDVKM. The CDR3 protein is CASSRNLGEQYF. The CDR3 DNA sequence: TGTGCCAGCAGCAGGAACTTGGGCGAGCAGTACTTC.

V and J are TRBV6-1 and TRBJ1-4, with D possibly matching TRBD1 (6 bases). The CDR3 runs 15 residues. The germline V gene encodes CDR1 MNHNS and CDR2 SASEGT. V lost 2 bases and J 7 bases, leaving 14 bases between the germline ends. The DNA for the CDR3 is TGTGCCAGCAGTGAAATTTGGGGGGCAGGTGAAAAACTGTTTTTT. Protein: CASSEIWGAGEKLFF.

The CDR3 protein is CAISESNPDRAETEAFF. The CDR3 bases are TGTGCCATCAGTGAGTCGAATCCGGACCGGGCGGAGACTGAAGCTTTCTTT. V is TRBV10-3 and J is TRBJ1-1; D is uncertain. V was trimmed by 0 bases and J by 5 bases, leaving 19 bases between them. In germline, CDR1 is ENHRY, CDR2 SYGVKD. The CDR3 spans 17 residues.

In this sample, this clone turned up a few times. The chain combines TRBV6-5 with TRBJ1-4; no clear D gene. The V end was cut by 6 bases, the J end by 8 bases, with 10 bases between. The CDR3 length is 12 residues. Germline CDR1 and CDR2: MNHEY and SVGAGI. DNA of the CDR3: TGTGCCAGCAGCACAAAGAGGGAAAAACTGTTTTTT. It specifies CASSTKREKLFF.

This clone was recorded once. CDR3 DNA sequence: TGTGCCAGCAGCTTACCAGGACCCTACGAGCAGTACTTC. As protein: CASSLPGPYEQYF. The V and J genes are TRBV7-9 and TRBJ2-7; no clear D gene. CDR3 size: 13 residues. Trimming stripped 2 bases from V and 2 bases from J, with 7 bases between. The V gene's germline CDR1 is SEHNR and CDR2 FQNEAQ (reference sequence).

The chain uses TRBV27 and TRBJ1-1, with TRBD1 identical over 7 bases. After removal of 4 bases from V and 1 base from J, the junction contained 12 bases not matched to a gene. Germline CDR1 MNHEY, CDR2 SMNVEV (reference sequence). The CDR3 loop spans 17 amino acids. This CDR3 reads CASSWPRTTGTNTEAFF. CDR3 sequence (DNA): TGTGCCAGCAGTTGGCCTAGAACGACAGGGACGAACACTGAAGCTTTCTTT.

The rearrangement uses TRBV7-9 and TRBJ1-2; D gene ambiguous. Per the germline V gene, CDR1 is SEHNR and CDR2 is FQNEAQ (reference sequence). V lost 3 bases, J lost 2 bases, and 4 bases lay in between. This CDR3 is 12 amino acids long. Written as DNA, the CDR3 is TGTGCCAGCAGCTTCGGAAACTATGGCTACACCTTC. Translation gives CASSFGNYGYTF.

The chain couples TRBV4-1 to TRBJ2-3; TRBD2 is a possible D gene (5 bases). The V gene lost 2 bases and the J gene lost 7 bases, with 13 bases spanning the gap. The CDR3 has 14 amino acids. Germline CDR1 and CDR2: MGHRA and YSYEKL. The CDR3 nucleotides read TGCGCCAGCAGCCAAAGGACTGGAATTTATACGCAGTATTTT. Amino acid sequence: CASSQRTGIYTQYF.

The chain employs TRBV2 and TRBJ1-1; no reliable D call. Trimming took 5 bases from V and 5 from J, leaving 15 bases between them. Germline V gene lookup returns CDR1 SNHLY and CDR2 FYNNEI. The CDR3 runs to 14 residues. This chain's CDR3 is CASSLHSGGTEAFF. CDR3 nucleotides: TGTGCCAGCAGTTTGCATTCTGGTGGGACTGAAGCTTTCTTT. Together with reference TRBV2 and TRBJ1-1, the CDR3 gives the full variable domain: EPEVTQTPSHQVTQMGQEVILRCVPISNHLYFYWYRQILGQKVEFLVSFYNNEISEKSEIFDDQFSVERPDGSNFTLKIRSTKLEDSAMYFCASSLHSGGTEAFFGQGTRLTVV.

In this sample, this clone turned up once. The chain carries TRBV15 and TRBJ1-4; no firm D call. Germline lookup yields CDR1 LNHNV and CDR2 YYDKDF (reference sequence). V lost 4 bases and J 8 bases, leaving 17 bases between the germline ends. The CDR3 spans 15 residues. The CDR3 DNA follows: TGTGCCACCAGCAACCGGATCGCCCCCAACGAAAAACTGTTTTTT. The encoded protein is CATSNRIAPNEKLFF.

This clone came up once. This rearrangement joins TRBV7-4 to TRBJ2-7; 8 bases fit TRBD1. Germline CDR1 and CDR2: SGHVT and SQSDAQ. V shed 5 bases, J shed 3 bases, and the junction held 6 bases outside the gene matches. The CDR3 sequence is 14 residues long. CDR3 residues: CASSRTGYNYEQYF. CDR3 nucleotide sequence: TGTGCCAGCAGCCGGACAGGGTACAACTACGAGCAGTACTTC.

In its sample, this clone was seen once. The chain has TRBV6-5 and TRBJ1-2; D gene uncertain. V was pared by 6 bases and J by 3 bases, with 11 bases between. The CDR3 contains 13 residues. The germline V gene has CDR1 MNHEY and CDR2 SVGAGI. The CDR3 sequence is CASSPGLDYGYTF. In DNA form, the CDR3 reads TGTGCCAGCAGCCCAGGACTCGACTATGGCTACACCTTC.

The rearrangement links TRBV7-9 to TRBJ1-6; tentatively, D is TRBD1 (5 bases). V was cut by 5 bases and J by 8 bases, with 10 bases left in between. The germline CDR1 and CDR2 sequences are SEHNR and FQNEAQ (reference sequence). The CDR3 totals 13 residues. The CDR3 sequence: CASSPGPDSPLHF. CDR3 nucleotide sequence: TGTGCCAGCAGCCCAGGGCCGGATTCACCCCTCCACTTT.